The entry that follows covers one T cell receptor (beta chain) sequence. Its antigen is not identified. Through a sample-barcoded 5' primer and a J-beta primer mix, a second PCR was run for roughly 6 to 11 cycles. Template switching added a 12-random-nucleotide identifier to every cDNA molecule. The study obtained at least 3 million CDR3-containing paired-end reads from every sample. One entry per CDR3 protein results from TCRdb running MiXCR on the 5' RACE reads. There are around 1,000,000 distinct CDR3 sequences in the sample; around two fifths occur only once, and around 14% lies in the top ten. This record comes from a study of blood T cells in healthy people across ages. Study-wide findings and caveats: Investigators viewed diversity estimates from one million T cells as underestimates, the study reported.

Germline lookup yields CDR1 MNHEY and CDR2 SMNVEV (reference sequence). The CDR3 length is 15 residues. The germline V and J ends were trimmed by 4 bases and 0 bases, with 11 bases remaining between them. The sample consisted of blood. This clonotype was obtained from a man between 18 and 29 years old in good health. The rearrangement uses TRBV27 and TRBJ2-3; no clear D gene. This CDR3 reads CASSSQPASTDTQYF. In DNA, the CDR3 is TGTGCCAGCAGTTCCCAACCTGCTAGCACAGATACGCAGTATTTT.